This record looks at one T cell receptor beta chain sequence and its context. Its antigen is unidentified. While serving as controls, healthy donors were matched for age and sex. The data belong to a study of CD8 T cells in Susac syndrome. Whole-study findings and limits: It was acknowledged in the study that the number of individuals who were included in its TCR sequencing and HLA analysis was relatively small.

This CDR3 has 13 amino acids. Trimming stripped 6 bases from V and 0 bases from J, with 7 bases between. CDR1 LGHDT and CDR2 YNNKEL come from the germline V gene (reference sequence). A quantity of about 0.5 to 1 ug RNA underwent reverse transcription using random hexamers. TCRdb called the immunoSEQ multiplex PCR reads again in MiXCR, with one record for every CDR3 protein. This sample has over 120,000 distinct CDR3 sequences, with less than 95% found just once. The chain couples TRBV3-1 to TRBJ2-3, with D unresolved. The sample was CD4+ T cells from PBMCs. This sequence originates from a human donor in good health. The CDR3 sequence: CASRTTSTDTQYF. In DNA form, the CDR3 reads TGTGCCAGCAGGACAACGAGCACAGATACGCAGTATTTT.